The rows below give T cell receptor beta chains drawn from one sample of a study of CD8 T cells in Susac syndrome. TCRdb processed the immunoSEQ multiplex PCR reads anew with MiXCR; each CDR3 protein has one entry. Found here are some 150,000 distinct CDR3 sequences, 95% to 96% of them singletons; the top ten hold about 0.15%. Material: CD8+ T cells from PBMCs. These receptors were obtained from a human donor with multiple sclerosis. Both conserved end residues are part of each CDR3. A D gene is named only where the DNA matches it firmly. Only part of the rows carry a size: once, few, many, or a class if the clone is expanded.

>TRBJ2-1|NA|TRBV7-9|NA
TGTGCCAGCAGCATCCCCGCGGCAGCCCTCGGTGAGCAGTTCTTC
CASSIPAAALGEQFF
>TRBJ2-1|NA|TRBV12-3/TRBV12-4|TRBD1
TGTGCCAGCACTCCGACAGGGGGCGAAAAGTTCTTC
CASTPTGGEKFF
>TRBJ2-3|NA|TRBV11-2|TRBD2
TGTGCCAGCAGCTCGGATTGGACTAGCCCAGATACGCAGTATTTT
CASSSDWTSPDTQYF
>TRBJ2-1|NA|TRBV6-4|NA
TGTGCCAGCAGTGACAACCATGAGCAGTTCTTC
CASSDNHEQFF
>TRBJ1-2|once|TRBV11-2|TRBD1
TGTGCCAGCAGCTTATATAACGGACAGGACCTTTATGGCTACACCTTC
CASSLYNGQDLYGYTF
>TRBJ2-7|once|TRBV7-9|TRBD1
TGTGCCAGCAGGATGGGACAGGGATTGGACGAGCAGTACTTC
CASRMGQGLDEQYF
>TRBJ2-6|NA|TRBV29-1|NA
TGCAGCGCGACCATAACATCTGGGGCCAACGTCCTGACTTTC
CSATITSGANVLTF
>TRBJ2-3|NA|TRBV5-4|TRBD2
TGTGCCAGCAGCTGGACTAGCGGGGGGGCAGATACGCAGTATTTT
CASSWTSGGADTQYF
>TRBJ1-1|NA|TRBV30|NA
TGTGCCTGGCGGCTTGGAGGAGGGAACACTGAAGCTTTCTTT
CAWRLGGGNTEAFF
>TRBJ1-1|NA|TRBV9|NA
TGTGCCAGCAGCGTCAACCTAAAGGGCACTGAAGCTTTCTTT
CASSVNLKGTEAFF
>TRBJ2-2|NA|TRBV3-1|TRBD1
TGTGCCAGCAGCCACCTCTTGACAGGGGGTGACACCGGGGAGCTGTTTTTT
CASSHLLTGGDTGELFF
>TRBJ1-5|NA|TRBV19|NA
TGTGCCAGTAGTCCAACCGGACAGCCCCAGCATTTT
CASSPTGQPQHF
>TRBJ1-1|NA|TRBV18|NA
TGTGCCAGCTCACCCCTGGACAGAGCTACTGAAGCTTTCTTT
CASSPLDRATEAFF
>TRBJ2-1|NA|TRBV25-1|NA
TGTGCCAGCAGTCCCGACAGCAACAATGAGCAGTTCTTC
CASSPDSNNEQFF
>TRBJ1-4|NA|TRBV20-1|TRBD1
TGCAGTGCCACGGACAGGCAGTCTTGGGAAAAACTGTTTTTT
CSATDRQSWEKLFF
>TRBJ1-3|NA|TRBV12-3/TRBV12-4|NA
TGTGCCAGCAGTCTCGACGGCGGAAACACCATATATTTT
CASSLDGGNTIYF
>TRBJ2-3|NA|TRBV14|NA
TGTGCCAGCAGCCAAGATCCCTACAACACAGATACGCAGTATTTT
CASSQDPYNTDTQYF
>TRBJ1-2|NA|TRBV29-1|TRBD1
TGCAGCGTCGGGACAGACTATGGCTACACCTTC
CSVGTDYGYTF
>TRBJ2-3|NA|TRBV4-1|NA
TGCGCCAGCAGCCAAGTATTCTCCTTCACAGATACGCAGTATTTT
CASSQVFSFTDTQYF